These 22 T cell receptor beta chains were sequenced from one sample in a study of tumor-infiltrating lymphocytes in primary liver carcinoma (dated by TCRdb to 2016 to 2017). Total RNA and DNA were co-extracted without cell sorting from about 19-30 mg of bulk tissue using the AllPrep DNA/RNA mini kit. Sequencing was performed on an Illumina HiSeq 2500. A constant-region primer and ProtoScript II reverse transcriptase were used to reverse-transcribe TCRbeta-specific cDNA from roughly 480 ng total RNA. Construction of the TCRbeta libraries relied on three nested rounds of multiplex PCR, following a slightly modified ARM-PCR procedure. The first two PCR rounds used multiplex TRBV1-TRBV30 forward primers with a Cbeta reverse primer, each for 10 cycles. TCRdb trimmed the raw reads at Q25, called clones with MiXCR and kept productive beta chains. Entries that share a CDR3 protein sequence are merged under the most common genes and DNA. Present in this sample are approximately 46,000 distinct CDR3 sequences, roughly 73% of which were seen just once. The ten largest clonotypes hold around 41% of the sample.

The sequencing input was tumor-adjacent normal liver tissue. These receptors were taken from a woman between 25 and 40 years old with primary liver carcinoma and hepatitis B virus infection.

For this clonotype: A read error may explain this, as a much larger clone is one base away. V and J are TRBV2 and TRBJ2-7; D unresolved. There are 12 residues in the CDR3. Germline CDR1 SNHLY, CDR2 FYNNEI. The CDR3 region is CVSILGSYEQYF. As DNA, the CDR3 is TGTGTCAGCATTCTAGGATCCTACGAGCAGTACTTC.

This clonotype was detected many times. V and J are TRBV6-1 and TRBJ1-5, with D tentatively TRBD1 (6 bases). V gave up 2 bases and J gave up 0 bases, with 17 bases separating them. Per germline, CDR1 MNHNS and CDR2 SASEGT. The CDR3 consists of 18 residues. The CDR3 bases are TGTGCCAGCAGTGAACGGAGGGACACCCTCTATAGCAATCAGCCCCAGCATTTT. As protein: CASSERRDTLYSNQPQHF.

Note on this clonotype: One end of the junction is discordant with germline, which a read error may explain. The chain carries TRBV29-1 and TRBJ2-1, with 7 positions matching TRBD1. The CDR3 sequence is 14 residues long. Germline V gene data show CDR1 as SQVTM and CDR2 as ANQGSEA. In nucleotides, the CDR3 is TGCAGCGTTCGTAGGGCAGGGGGTATAGGTGAGCCGTTCTTC. It codes for CSVRRAGGIGEPFF.

Notes on this clonotype: This may stem from a read error, because a much larger clone lies one nucleotide away. This is likely a read error, given that the CDR3 carries no conserved phenylalanine or tryptophan at its end. V gene TRBV28 combines with J gene TRBJ1-2, with D uncertain. Germline V lookup: CDR1 MDHEN, CDR2 SYDVKM. V gave up 5 bases and J gave up 2 bases, with 9 bases separating them. CDR3 size: 13 residues. The CDR3 bases are TGTGCCAGCAGTCAGCCTCCGAACTATGGCTACACCCTC. This encodes CASSQPPNYGYTL.

Details on this clonotype: A much larger clone lies one base from this, so it may be a read error. The rearrangement joins TRBV5-1 to TRBJ2-5; D remains unclear. The CDR3 length is 15 residues. Germline V gene data show CDR1 as SGHRS and CDR2 as YFSETQ. The CDR3 protein is CASSLAGSNQGTQYF. CDR3 coding DNA: TGCGCCAGCAGCTTGGCCGGCAGTAATCAAGGGACCCAGTACTTC.

V is TRBV7-9 and J is TRBJ2-7, with a possible D match to TRBD2 (6 bases). The CDR3 contains 15 residues. Germline values: CDR1 SEHNR, CDR2 FQNEAQ (reference sequence). V shed 5 bases and J shed 3 bases, with 17 bases lying between them. CDR3 protein: CASSLQLFGGYEQYF. CDR3 sequence (DNA): TGTGCCAGCAGCCTCCAACTCTTCGGGGGCTACGAGCAGTACTTC.

The J gene is TRBJ1-5, the V gene TRBV6-1; D is perhaps TRBD1 (5 bases). V dropped 3 bases and J dropped 2 bases, with 32 bases sitting between them. Germline assignment: CDR1 MNHNS and CDR2 SASEGT. The CDR3 has 22 residues. The CDR3 reads CASSDAQGDVEVLFSGNQPQHF. The DNA of the CDR3 is TGTGCCAGCAGTGATGCGCAAGGGGATGTTGAGGTGCTCTTCTCGGGCAATCAGCCCCAGCATTTT.

This clonotype has only a few counts. Lacking the conserved final phenylalanine or tryptophan, this CDR3 likely reflects a read error. The J gene is TRBJ2-1, the V gene TRBV11-2, with unresolved D. The V and J ends lost 4 bases and 8 bases respectively, with 12 bases between them. Germline loops: CDR1 SGHAT, CDR2 FQNNGV. The CDR3 loop spans 13 amino acids. The CDR3 nucleotides are TGTGCCAGCAGCTCCCAACTCGGACATGAGCAGTTCCTC. It specifies CASSSQLGHEQFL.

This clonotype was observed a handful of times. A much larger clone is a single base away; this may be a read error. V gene TRBV30 combines with J gene TRBJ2-1, with 7 bases that match TRBD2. The CDR3 spans 14 residues. The V gene's germline CDR1 is GTSNPN and CDR2 SVGIG (reference sequence). CDR3 bases: TGTGTCTGGAGTTGGCTAGCGGTCTACAATGAGCAGTTCTTC. The encoded protein is CVWSWLAVYNEQFF. The variable domain in full, with the rest retrieved from reference TRBV30 and TRBJ2-1, is SQTIHQWPATLVQPVGSPLSLECTVEGTSNPNLYWYRQAAGRGLQLLFYSVGIGQISSEVPQNLSASRPQDRQFILSSKKLLLSDSGFYLCVWSWLAVYNEQFFGPGTRLTVL.

The rearrangement uses TRBV11-2 and TRBJ2-3; D might be TRBD2 (6 bases). Germline loops: CDR1 SGHAT, CDR2 FQNNGV. With 5 bases removed from V and 8 bases from J, the gap between germline ends came to 23 bases. This CDR3 is built from 16 residues. The CDR3 DNA is TGTGCCAGCAGCACACGCGGGGCTCTTAGCACAATTACGCAGTATTTT. Translated: CASSTRGALSTITQYF.

About this clonotype itself: Relative to the germline gene, one junction end is altered; a read error may explain this. This rearrangement joins TRBV29-1 to TRBJ1-6; no clear D gene. This CDR3 is built from 14 residues. Germline values: CDR1 SQVTM, CDR2 ANQGSEA. As DNA, the CDR3 is TGCAGCGTTATGAAGAAATCCGGGAATTCACTCCTCCACTTT. This encodes CSVMKKSGNSLLHF.

Concerning this clonotype: Given the absence of the conserved phenylalanine or tryptophan at the CDR3 end, a read error is likely. CDR3 region: CAIRRNVEETQYL. The CDR3, as DNA: TGTGCCATCCGACGGAATGTAGAAGAGACCCAGTACCTC. The chain employs TRBV6-1 and TRBJ2-5; no clear D gene. V dropped 10 bases and J dropped 3 bases, with 15 bases sitting between them. Per germline, CDR1 MNHNS and CDR2 SASEGT. The CDR3 extends over 13 amino acids.

As regards this clonotype: At one end, the junction sequence differs from germline, possibly due to a read error. The chain employs TRBV29-1 and TRBJ1-2; D not resolved. Per germline, CDR1 SQVTM and CDR2 ANQGSEA. The CDR3 sequence is 13 residues long. CDR3 in DNA: TGCAGCGTTGTCGAAAGGATATTCCATGGCTACACATTC. Translation: CSVVERIFHGYTF.

This clonotype occurred once. The junction shows a germline mismatch at one end, possibly a read error. For the CDR3, the DNA is TGTGCCAGCAGCCAAGGAACAGGGGACACCGGGGAGCCGTTTTTC. This translates into CASSQGTGDTGEPFF. This rearrangement joins TRBV4-2 to TRBJ2-2; 7 nucleotides match TRBD1. The germline gives CDR1 LGHNA, CDR2 YNFKEQ. CDR3 length: 15 residues.

This clonotype has ten or more counts. V and J are TRBV7-9 and TRBJ1-4; 8 bases match TRBD1. The ends lost 5 bases at V and 12 bases at J; junction bases unmatched: 11. This CDR3 region has 14 residues. Germline CDR1 is SEHNR and CDR2 is FQNEAQ (reference sequence). This chain's CDR3 is CASSLEIQGVELFF. DNA for the CDR3: TGTGCCAGCAGCCTCGAGATACAGGGGGTTGAACTGTTTTTT.

About this clonotype itself: A clone one base away is much larger, so this may be a read error. The V gene is TRBV11-1, the J gene TRBJ2-3; 7 bases fit TRBD2. This CDR3 spans 14 amino acids. In germline, CDR1 is SGHAT, CDR2 FQDESV (reference sequence). CDR3 residues: CASILRQRAGESHF. The CDR3 coding sequence is TGTGCCAGCATCTTAAGGCAACGTGCGGGAGAGTCTCACTTT. Variable domain in full (rest from reference TRBV11-1 and TRBJ2-3): EAEVAQSPRYKITEKSQAVAFWCDPISGHATLYWYRQILGQGPELLVQFQDESVVDDSQLPKDRFSAERLKGVDSTLKIQPAELGDSAMYLCASILRQRAGESHFGPGTRLTVL.

Notes on this clonotype: At one end, the junction sequence differs from germline, possibly due to a read error. This sequence joins TRBV6-6 and TRBJ2-3; D gene ambiguous. Germline V gene lookup returns CDR1 MNHNY and CDR2 SVGAGI (reference sequence). This CDR3 has 14 amino acids. Here the CDR3 DNA reads TGTGCCAGCCGTTACGCGAACTCCACAGATACGCAGTATTTT. This gives the protein CASRYANSTDTQYF.

This clonotype has a single count. This is likely a read error, given that the CDR3 carries no conserved phenylalanine or tryptophan at its end. V gene TRBV12-3 or TRBV12-4 combines with J gene TRBJ2-1; TRBD2 agrees at 7 bases. This CDR3 region has 15 residues. Trimming at V came to 5 bases and at J to 4 bases, leaving 8 bases not matched to a gene. The CDR3: CASSMGGGLYNEQFL. In DNA, the CDR3 is TGTGCCAGCAGTATGGGGGGGGGTCTTTACAATGAGCAGTTCTTA.

Concerning this clonotype: The CDR3 ends on some other residue instead of the conserved phenylalanine or tryptophan, so this is likely a read error. For the CDR3, the DNA is TGTGCCAGCAGTTTATCTAGCGGGAGACGGACCCAGTACCTC. Translated: CASSLSSGRRTQYL. The chain joins TRBV12-3 or TRBV12-4 to TRBJ2-5; 10 bases line up with TRBD2. Trimming at V came to 2 bases and at J to 7 bases, leaving 4 bases not matched to a gene. The CDR3 covers 14 residues.

This clonotype was seen many times. V gene TRBV28 combines with J gene TRBJ2-7; a weak D match, TRBD2 (6 bases). The V end was cut by 8 bases, the J end by 3 bases, with 23 bases between. CDR1 and CDR2 from the germline V gene are MDHEN and SYDVKM. The CDR3 sequence is 16 residues long. The DNA for the CDR3 is TGTGCCAGCCATCCTGGGGGGTTGGAAGAAAGCTACGAGCAGTACTTC. Protein product: CASHPGGLEESYEQYF.

As to this clonotype: The CDR3 end shows no conserved phenylalanine or tryptophan, and so a read error is likely. V and J are TRBV11-2 and TRBJ2-1; the D is unclear. There are 13 residues in the CDR3. Per the germline V gene, CDR1 is SGHAT and CDR2 is FQNNGV. CDR3 bases: TGTGACAGCAGCCCCATATCCTACAATGTGCAGTTCTCC. Amino acids: CDSSPISYNVQFS.

As regards this clonotype: One end of the junction is discordant with germline, which a read error may explain. This sequence joins TRBV5-1 and TRBJ2-1, with a weak D call TRBD2 (7 bases). The length of the CDR3 is 14 residues. The germline CDR1 and CDR2 sequences are SGHRS and YFSETQ. The CDR3: CASQGGGIYIEQFF. CDR3 bases: TGCGCCAGCCAAGGGGGGGGCATCTACATTGAGCAGTTCTTT.